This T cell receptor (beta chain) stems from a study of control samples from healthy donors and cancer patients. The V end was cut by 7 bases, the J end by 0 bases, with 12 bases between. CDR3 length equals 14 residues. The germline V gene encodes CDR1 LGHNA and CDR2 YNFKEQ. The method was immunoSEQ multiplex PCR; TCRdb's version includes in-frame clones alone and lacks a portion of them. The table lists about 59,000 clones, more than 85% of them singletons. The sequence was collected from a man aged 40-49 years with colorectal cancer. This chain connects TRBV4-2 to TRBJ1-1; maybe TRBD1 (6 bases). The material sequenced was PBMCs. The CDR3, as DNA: TGTGCCAGCAAAGGACAGCAGATGAACACTGAAGCTTTCTTT. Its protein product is CASKGQQMNTEAFF.